This paragraph covers one T cell receptor beta chain sequence. These data are taken from a study of blood T cell repertoires in COVID-19. Study information: Both acute and convalescent COVID-19 samples were obtained from the United States, Italy and Spain. The analysed material was cDNA or gDNA that came from T cells, B-cell-depleted T cells, or PBMCs.

This table comes from immunoSEQ multiplex PCR, and its TCRdb copy is limited to in-frame clones, with some not included. The table has some 180,000 clones, about 80% seen once. V was trimmed by 5 bases and J by 7 bases, leaving 12 bases between them. The CDR3 sequence is 13 residues long. CDR1 SGHTA and CDR2 FQGTGA come from the germline V gene. The rearrangement uses TRBV7-3 and TRBJ2-1, with D perhaps matching TRBD1 (5 bases). The source material was peripheral blood. The clonotype originates from a man in his sixties with acute or convalescent COVID-19. CDR3 protein: CASSPRVGNEQFF. CDR3 sequence (DNA): TGTGCCAGCAGCCCCAGGGTAGGAAATGAGCAGTTCTTC. Based on the CDR3 plus reference TRBV7-3 and TRBJ2-1, the full variable domain is GAGVSQTPSNKVTEKGKYVELRCDPISGHTALYWYRQSLGQGPEFLIYFQGTGAADDSGLPNDRFFAVRPEGSVSTLKIQRTERGDSAVYLCASSPRVGNEQFFGPGTRLTVL.